This is a list of T cell receptor beta chains from one sample in a study of regulatory T cells in long-lasting Graves disease. MiXCR, applied by TCRdb to the multiplex PCR reads, yields one record per CDR3 protein. The data show about 660,000 distinct CDR3 sequences, with around 30% seen just once and 40% to 55% held by the top ten. Sequencing used peripheral blood mononuclear cells (PBMCs), obtained when the disease was refractory, from a patient treated with antithyroid drugs. The receptors shown here come from a female donor with Graves disease. Each CDR3 is given without its conserved first and last residue. Fields, in order: clone size, V gene, D gene, CDR3 protein. The D gene is left open where the match is weak. Rows may omit the clone size; those that give it use once, few, many or a size class.

. TRBV3-1 . ASSPSGSNSYEQY
many TRBV28 . ASSPPDRAAYGYT
. TRBV5-1 TRBD1 ASSYELQGALTEAF
. TRBV5-1 . ASSFTTDGNYGYT
. TRBV2 . ASSEGGGLGTQY
many TRBV2 . ASREGRGLGYGYT
. TRBV9 . ASSQDSRSYNEQF
many TRBV12-3/TRBV12-4 . ASSFNFGAGQGEQY
. TRBV7-3 TRBD2 ASLRWTSAYYEQY
few TRBV7-3 . ASSLNGKNTEAF
few TRBV6-1 TRBD1 ASSISQGARQPQH
. TRBV30 . AWSVASQQETQY
. TRBV19 . ASSIGSPRNTGELF
. TRBV6-1 TRBD1 ASRGTGPNTGELF
. TRBV5-1 . ASSLEPEPLNTEAF
many TRBV29-1 . SVETFHEQY
. TRBV5-4 . ANSFYGSETQY
. TRBV5-5 . ASSLDRGRGTYEQY
. TRBV28 TRBD2 ASSQVASGSTDTQY
. TRBV7-6 . ASSPLLVETQY
many TRBV7-9 TRBD1 ASSPPHGQGEETQY
many TRBV6-5 . ASSYSRLVVDEQY
. TRBV6-4 . ASTPWWWGSYNEQF
few TRBV10-3 . AISELVNTEAF
. TRBV20-1 . SAASDATNEKLF
. TRBV4-1 . ASSQESSSETQY
. TRBV6-1 TRBD2 ASSEAGDRRTDTQY
. TRBV4-1 . ASSQGTSEAAF
. TRBV9 . ASSPRDIPSEQY
. TRBV10-3 TRBD2 AISETPLAGDTGELF
. TRBV5-1 . ASSLVLKETQY
few TRBV6-1 . ASHWGIPRDSYEQY
. TRBV6-2/TRBV6-3 TRBD1 ASKTGQEETQY
. TRBV19 . ASSIVAGPPYEQY
. TRBV6-1 . ASSLGRGGSAEAF
few TRBV12-3/TRBV12-4 . ASSLAWEGAF
. TRBV28 . ASSSLPGGAEIHNSPLH
few TRBV3-1 TRBD1 ASSQNLAGGYGYT
. TRBV4-2 . ASSQDHPVLNEQY
few TRBV3-1 TRBD1 ASSWGTDLYGYT
few TRBV29-1 TRBD1 SPRTGYEQY
. TRBV5-5 TRBD1 ASSFRDRLPWYQETQY
few TRBV6-2/TRBV6-3 TRBD1 ASSYAPGQSNSPGYT
. TRBV20-1 TRBD2 SASSPSGRTLAKNIQY
. TRBV7-3 . ASSLTGNSGELF
. TRBV4-1 . ASSQGPGHKNNQPQH
. TRBV6-1 . ASTYPNTEAF
many TRBV15 TRBD1 ATSEGTGHNQPQH
many TRBV6-2/TRBV6-3 . ASSEGGQAF
few TRBV3-1 . ASSQVGGYT
. TRBV2 . ASSGLGGQPQH
few TRBV5-6 . ASSPMGNYGYT
few TRBV19 . ASSMAARGTEAF